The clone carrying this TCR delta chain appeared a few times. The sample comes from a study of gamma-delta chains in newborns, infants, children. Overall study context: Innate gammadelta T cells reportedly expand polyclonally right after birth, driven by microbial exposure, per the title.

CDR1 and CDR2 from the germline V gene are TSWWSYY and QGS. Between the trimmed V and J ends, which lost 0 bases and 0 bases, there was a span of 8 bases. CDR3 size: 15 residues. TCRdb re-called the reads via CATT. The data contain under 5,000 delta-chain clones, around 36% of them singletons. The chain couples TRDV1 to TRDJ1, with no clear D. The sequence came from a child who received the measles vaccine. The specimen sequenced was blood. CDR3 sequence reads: CALGELDGNTDKLIF. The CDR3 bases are TGTGCTCTTGGGGAACTCGACGGAAACACCGATAAACTCATCTTT.